Below are 7 T cell receptor beta chains sequenced from a single sample in a study of CD8 T cells in ankylosing spondylitis. TCRdb passed the 5' RACE reads through MiXCR, listing each CDR3 protein once. The table lists 250,000 to 400,000 distinct CDR3 sequences, around a tenth of them singletons, with roughly 9.5% in the top ten. Sequenced sample: blood, either unsorted or a sorted T cell fraction (not recorded which). These receptor sequences come from a female donor with ankylosing spondylitis or in good health (not recorded which).

This clonotype was detected a few times. The chain combines TRBV7-9 with TRBJ2-5, with D tentatively TRBD1 (5 bases). Germline V lookup: CDR1 SEHNR, CDR2 FQNEAQ (reference sequence). The CDR3 is 13 residues long. The V gene lost 5 bases and the J gene lost 5 bases, with 12 bases spanning the gap. CDR3 amino acids: CASSRRVEETQYF. The CDR3 DNA reads TGTGCCAGCAGCCGCAGGGTCGAGGAGACCCAGTACTTC.

The chain is built from TRBV10-3 and TRBJ2-3; D not resolved. The CDR3 has 12 amino acids. CDR1 is ENHRY, CDR2 SYGVKD, per germline. V gave up 2 bases and J gave up 5 bases, with 5 bases separating them. Here the CDR3 DNA reads TGTGCCATCAGTGAGACTGGAGATACGCAGTATTTT. It translates to CAISETGDTQYF.

In its sample, this clonotype was seen many times. This rearrangement joins TRBV6-1 to TRBJ2-1; TRBD2 aligns across 12 bases. The CDR3 length is 14 residues. The V gene's germline CDR1 is MNHNS and CDR2 SASEGT. The trim removed 7 bases at V and 15 bases at J, leaving 13 bases unmatched. The CDR3 region is CASKTSGGPLQPFF. The CDR3 DNA reads as TGTGCCAGCAAAACTAGCGGGGGGCCCTTACAACCGTTCTTC.

This clonotype has a count of ten or more. V usage is TRBV5-1 and J usage is TRBJ2-1; D not certain. CDR1 and CDR2 (germline): SGHRS, YFSETQ. The CDR3 is 14 residues long. V was pared by 0 bases and J by 3 bases, with 7 bases between. The DNA of the CDR3 is TGCGCCAGCAGCTTGGTAGCTAGCTACAATGAGCAGTTCTTC. Amino acids: CASSLVASYNEQFF.

The V call is TRBV5-1, the J call TRBJ2-3; a possible D gene is TRBD2 (5 bases). The germline V gene encodes CDR1 SGHRS and CDR2 YFSETQ. Trimming pared 3 bases from V and 9 bases from J, leaving 20 bases between. This CDR3 spans 15 amino acids. CDR3 nucleotide sequence: TGCGCCAGCAGCTATAGGAAATGGTGGAGGCTAACGCAGTATTTT. Its translation is CASSYRKWWRLTQYF.

This clonotype was recorded at least ten times. The genes are TRBV27 and TRBJ2-1; TRBD1 aligns across 9 bases. This CDR3 region has 17 residues. Germline CDR1 and CDR2: MNHEY and SMNVEV (reference sequence). Trimming took 3 bases from V and 2 from J; bases not matched to a gene: 8. The CDR3 here is CASSFLLTGGTYNEQFF. CDR3 in DNA: TGTGCCAGCAGTTTTTTATTGACAGGGGGAACCTACAATGAGCAGTTCTTC.

This chain links TRBV29-1 with TRBJ2-5, with a tentative D call TRBD2 (5 bases). This CDR3 comprises 11 residues. Germline-derived CDR1 and CDR2 are SQVTM and ANQGSEA. V was pared by 2 bases and J by 7 bases, with 8 bases between. The CDR3 sequence: CSVETAGTQYF. The DNA of the CDR3 is TGCAGCGTTGAAACCGCGGGGACCCAGTACTTC.